These 4 T cell receptor beta chains originate from one sample sequenced in a study of blood T cell repertoires in COVID-19 (TCRdb year 2020). The method behind the library was the immunoSEQ multiplex PCR assay. The source is immuneACCESS, and TCRdb retained only in-frame sequences with V and J called. Part of the clones is not carried over; for the studies checked, unresolved V genes explain less than half of this, and the remainder is unexplained. The sample contains 260,000 or so clones, roughly 88% of them found a single time. The biggest ten clones account for more than 0.55% of the sample. Sample: peripheral blood. The receptors stem from a human donor in a cohort sampled during active COVID-19.

The chain links TRBV15 to TRBJ1-1; tentative D call: TRBD1 (6 bases). Germline CDR1 is LNHNV and CDR2 is YYDKDF (reference sequence). The length of the CDR3 is 15 residues. Trimming removed 5 bases from V and 3 bases from J, with 16 bases in between. In DNA form, the CDR3 reads TGTGCCACCAGCGGAAACAGGGAAGTAGACACTGAAGCTTTCTTT. The encoded protein is CATSGNREVDTEAFF.

The chain employs TRBV5-1 and TRBJ2-1; D gene unclear. The CDR3 totals 14 residues. V gave up 3 bases and J gave up 5 bases, with 12 bases separating them. Germline CDR1 and CDR2: SGHRS and YFSETQ. Written as DNA, the CDR3 is TGCGCCAGCAGCTCGGGTGAGGTAAACAATGAGCAGTTCTTC. Its protein is CASSSGEVNNEQFF. Together with reference TRBV5-1 and TRBJ2-1, the CDR3 gives the full variable domain: KAGVTQTPRYLIKTRGQQVTLSCSPISGHRSVSWYQQTPGQGLQFLFEYFSETQRNKGNFPGRFSGRQFSNSRSEMNVSTLELGDSALYLCASSSGEVNNEQFFGPGTRLTVL.

This chain connects TRBV27 to TRBJ2-5, with 8 bases that match TRBD2. This CDR3 is built from 15 residues. The junction had 7 bases not matched to a gene; V was cut back by 5 bases and J by 2 bases. Germline V gives CDR1 MNHEY, CDR2 SMNVEV (reference sequence). The CDR3, as DNA: TGTGCCAGCAGTGCGCTCGGGAGGGGACAAGAGACCCAGTACTTC. Translation gives CASSALGRGQETQYF.

V is TRBV5-1 and J is TRBJ2-5; 10 nucleotides agree with TRBD1. The CDR3 spans 15 residues. The V and J ends lost 4 bases and 5 bases, in that order; junction bases with no gene match: 8. Germline-derived CDR1 and CDR2 are SGHRS and YFSETQ. The CDR3 sequence is CASSERQGATETQYF. CDR3 sequence (DNA): TGCGCCAGCAGCGAAAGACAGGGGGCGACGGAGACCCAGTACTTC.